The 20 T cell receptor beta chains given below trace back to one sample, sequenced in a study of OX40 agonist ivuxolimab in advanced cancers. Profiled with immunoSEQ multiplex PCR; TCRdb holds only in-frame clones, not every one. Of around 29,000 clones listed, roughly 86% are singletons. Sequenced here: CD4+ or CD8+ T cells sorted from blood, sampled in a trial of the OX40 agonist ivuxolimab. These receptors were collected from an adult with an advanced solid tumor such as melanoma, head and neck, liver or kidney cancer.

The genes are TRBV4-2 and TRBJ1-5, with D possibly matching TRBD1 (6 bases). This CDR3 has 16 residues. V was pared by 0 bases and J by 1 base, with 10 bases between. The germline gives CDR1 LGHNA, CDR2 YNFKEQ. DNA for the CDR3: TGTGCCAGCAGCCAAGAAGGGGGTTTGAGCAATCAGCCCCAGCATTTT. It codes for CASSQEGGLSNQPQHF.

CDR3 in DNA: TGTGCCAGTAAGCGCGAGGGACGCGTCCTTAGCAATCAGCCCCAGCATTTT. Protein sequence: CASKREGRVLSNQPQHF. The genes are TRBV19 and TRBJ1-5, with a tentative D call TRBD1 (5 bases). The CDR3 is 17 residues long. V was pared by 7 bases and J by 0 bases, with 19 bases between. CDR1 LNHDA and CDR2 SQIVND come from the germline V gene (reference sequence).

CDR3 coding DNA: TGTGCCAGCAGCTTAGTCCTAGACTACGAGCAGTACTTC. Translation: CASSLVLDYEQYF. The chain joins TRBV7-9 to TRBJ2-7; no firm D call. V lost 1 base and J lost 3, with 7 bases in between. The CDR3 consists of 13 residues. Germline V gene sequence: CDR1 SEHNR, CDR2 FQNEAQ (reference sequence). Full variable domain (remainder filled in from reference TRBV7-9 and TRBJ2-7): DTGVSQNPRHKITKRGQNVTFRCDPISEHNRLYWYRQTLGQGPEFLTYFQNEAQLEKSRLLSDRFSAERPKGSFSTLEIQRTEQGDSAMYLCASSLVLDYEQYFGPGTRLTVT.

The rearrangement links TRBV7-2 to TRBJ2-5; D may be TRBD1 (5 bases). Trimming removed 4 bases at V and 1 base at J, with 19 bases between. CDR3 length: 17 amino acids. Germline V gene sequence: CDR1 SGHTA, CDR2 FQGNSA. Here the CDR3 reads CASSSPHRWGLQETQYF. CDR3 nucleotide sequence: TGTGCCAGCAGCTCCCCCCACCGTTGGGGCCTCCAAGAGACCCAGTACTTC. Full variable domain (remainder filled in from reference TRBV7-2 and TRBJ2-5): GAGVSQSPSNKVTEKGKDVELRCDPISGHTALYWYRQSLGQGLEFLIYFQGNSAPDKSGLPSDRFSAERTGGSVSTLTIQRTQQEDSAVYLCASSSPHRWGLQETQYFGPGTRLLVL.

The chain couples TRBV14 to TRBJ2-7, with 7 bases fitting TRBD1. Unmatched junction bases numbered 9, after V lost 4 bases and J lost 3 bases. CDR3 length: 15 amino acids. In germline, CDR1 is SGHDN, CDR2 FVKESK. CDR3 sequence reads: CASSPYRGSGYEQYF. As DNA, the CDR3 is TGTGCCAGCAGCCCTTACAGGGGCTCCGGCTACGAGCAGTACTTC.

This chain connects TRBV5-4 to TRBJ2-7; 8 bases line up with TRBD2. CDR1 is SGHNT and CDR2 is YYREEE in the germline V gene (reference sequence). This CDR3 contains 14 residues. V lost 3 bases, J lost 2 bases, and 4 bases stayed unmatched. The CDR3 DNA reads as TGTGCCAGCAGCTCTGAGACTAGCGCCTACGAGCAGTACTTC. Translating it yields CASSSETSAYEQYF.

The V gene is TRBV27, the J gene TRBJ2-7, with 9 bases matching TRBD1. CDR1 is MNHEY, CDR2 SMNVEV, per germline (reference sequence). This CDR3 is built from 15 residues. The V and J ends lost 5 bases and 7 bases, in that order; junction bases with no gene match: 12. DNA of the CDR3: TGTGCCAGCAGTGTGGGACAGGGTCTAAGGTGGGAGCAGTACTTC. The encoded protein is CASSVGQGLRWEQYF.

CDR3 coding DNA: TGTGCCAGCAGCCTACGGACAGGGGCGGACACTGAAGCTTTCTTT. Its protein product is CASSLRTGADTEAFF. The chain has TRBV9 and TRBJ1-1, with 9 bases aligning to TRBD1. Germline trimming cut 4 bases from V and 3 bases from J; bases unmatched to any gene: 7. The germline V gene encodes CDR1 SGDLS and CDR2 YYNGEE. This CDR3 is built from 15 residues.

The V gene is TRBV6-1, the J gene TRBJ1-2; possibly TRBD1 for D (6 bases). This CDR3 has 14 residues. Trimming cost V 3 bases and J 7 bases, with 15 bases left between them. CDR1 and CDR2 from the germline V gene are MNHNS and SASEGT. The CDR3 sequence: CASSELLGAIGYTF. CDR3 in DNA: TGTGCCAGCAGTGAGTTGCTGGGGGCGATTGGCTACACCTTC.

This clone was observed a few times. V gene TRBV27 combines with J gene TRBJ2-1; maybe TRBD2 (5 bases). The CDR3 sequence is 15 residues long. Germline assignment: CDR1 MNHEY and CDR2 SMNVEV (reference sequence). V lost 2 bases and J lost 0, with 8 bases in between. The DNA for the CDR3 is TGTGCCAGCAGTTTAACTAGTTCCTCCTACAATGAGCAGTTCTTC. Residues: CASSLTSSSYNEQFF.

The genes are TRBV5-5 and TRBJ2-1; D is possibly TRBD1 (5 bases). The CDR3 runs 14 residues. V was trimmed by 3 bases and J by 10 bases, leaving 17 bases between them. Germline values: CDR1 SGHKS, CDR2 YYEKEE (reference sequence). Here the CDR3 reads CASSYLDISQEQFF. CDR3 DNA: TGTGCCAGCAGCTACCTGGACATCTCTCAGGAGCAGTTCTTC.

For the CDR3, the DNA is TGCAGCGCTACGGGGGGGGAATCCAATGAGCAGTTCTTC. Translation gives CSATGGESNEQFF. This rearrangement joins TRBV29-1 to TRBJ2-1; 8 bases agree with TRBD2. The germline V gene has CDR1 SQVTM and CDR2 ANQGSEA. The CDR3 has 13 amino acids. J gave up 6 bases and V 7 bases, and 8 bases lay outside the gene matches.

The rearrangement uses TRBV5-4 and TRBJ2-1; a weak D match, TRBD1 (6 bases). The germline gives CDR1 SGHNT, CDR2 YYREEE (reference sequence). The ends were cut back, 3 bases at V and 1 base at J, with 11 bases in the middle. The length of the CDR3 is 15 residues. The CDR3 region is CASSSPGQSYNEQFF. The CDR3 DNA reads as TGTGCCAGCAGCTCACCGGGACAATCCTACAATGAGCAGTTCTTC.

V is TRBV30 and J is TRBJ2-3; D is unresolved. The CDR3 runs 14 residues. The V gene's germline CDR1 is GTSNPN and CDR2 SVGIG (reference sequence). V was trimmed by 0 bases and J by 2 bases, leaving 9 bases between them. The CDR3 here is CAWSVYSYTDTQYF. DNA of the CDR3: TGTGCCTGGAGTGTATACAGCTACACAGATACGCAGTATTTT. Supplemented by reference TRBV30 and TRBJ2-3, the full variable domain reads SQTIHQWPATLVQPVGSPLSLECTVEGTSNPNLYWYRQAAGRGLQLLFYSVGIGQISSEVPQNLSASRPQDRQFILSSKKLLLSDSGFYLCAWSVYSYTDTQYFGPGTRLTVL.

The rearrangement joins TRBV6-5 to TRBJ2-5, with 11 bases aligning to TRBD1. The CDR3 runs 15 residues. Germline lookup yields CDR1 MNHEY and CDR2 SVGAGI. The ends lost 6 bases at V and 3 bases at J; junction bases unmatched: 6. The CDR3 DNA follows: TGTGCCAGCAGGCCCGGACAGGGGGCCAAAGAGACCCAGTACTTC. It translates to CASRPGQGAKETQYF.

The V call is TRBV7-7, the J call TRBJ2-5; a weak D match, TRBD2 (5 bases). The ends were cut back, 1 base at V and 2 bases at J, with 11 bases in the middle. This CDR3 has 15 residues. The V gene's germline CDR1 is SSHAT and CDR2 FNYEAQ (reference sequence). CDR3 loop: CASSLEFGVQETQYF. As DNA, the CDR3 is TGTGCCAGCAGCTTAGAGTTCGGGGTTCAAGAGACCCAGTACTTC. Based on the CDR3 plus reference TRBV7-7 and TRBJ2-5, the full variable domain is GAGVSQSPRYKVTKRGQDVTLRCDPISSHATLYWYQQALGQGPEFLTYFNYEAQPDKSGLPSDRFSAERPEGSISTLTIQRTEQRDSAMYRCASSLEFGVQETQYFGPGTRLLVL.

Here the CDR3 reads CASSLTGAPTDTQYF. CDR3 nucleotides: TGTGCCAGCAGCTTAACAGGTGCCCCTACAGATACGCAGTATTTT. The chain couples TRBV12-1 to TRBJ2-3; the table's D call, TRBD1, has no DNA check behind it. TRBV12-1 is listed as a pseudogene. CDR3 length: 15 residues.

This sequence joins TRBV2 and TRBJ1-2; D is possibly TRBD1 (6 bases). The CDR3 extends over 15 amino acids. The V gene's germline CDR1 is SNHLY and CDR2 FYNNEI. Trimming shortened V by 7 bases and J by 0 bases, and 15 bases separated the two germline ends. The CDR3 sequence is CASKPGQTSNYGYTF. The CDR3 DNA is TGTGCCAGCAAACCCGGACAGACTTCTAACTATGGCTACACCTTC.

The CDR3 nucleotides are TGTGCCAGTACCCCAGGGGTTGGTTCCTACGAGCAGTACTTC. The encoded protein is CASTPGVGSYEQYF. The V call is TRBV19, the J call TRBJ2-7, with D perhaps TRBD1 (6 bases). This CDR3 comprises 14 residues. Germline CDR1 LNHDA, CDR2 SQIVND (reference sequence). V lost 7 bases and J lost 1, with 14 bases in between.

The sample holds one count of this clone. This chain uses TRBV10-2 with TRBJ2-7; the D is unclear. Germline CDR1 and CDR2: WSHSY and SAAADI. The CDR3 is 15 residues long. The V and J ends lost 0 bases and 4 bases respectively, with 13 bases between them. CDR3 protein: CASSESGNPLYEQYF. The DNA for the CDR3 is TGCGCCAGCAGTGAGTCGGGTAACCCCCTATACGAGCAGTACTTC.